The clone carrying this TCR beta chain has at least ten counts. No antigen is known for it. Noted time point: newly diagnosed GD, antithyroid drugs for less than 3 months. Preparation of the TCR library used RNA extracted from PBMCs. The data derive from a study of regulatory T cells in long-lasting Graves disease. Study outcomes and limitations: Study of thyroid tissue was not done, with only peripheral blood studied. TRBV28, TRBJ1-2 and TRBJ2-5 were favored in persistent disease.

From germline, CDR1 is SGHRS and CDR2 YFSETQ. V was clipped by 2 bases and J by 8 bases, with 16 bases between them. The CDR3 is made up of 15 amino acids. Arm-PCR of CDR3 regions and iRepertoire HTBI primers were used to build TCR beta libraries. One entry per CDR3 protein results from TCRdb running MiXCR on the multiplex PCR reads. The sample contains over 300,000 distinct CDR3 sequences, roughly a sixth of which appear only once. This receptor was obtained from a female donor with Graves disease. The chain joins TRBV5-1 to TRBJ1-4; a weak D match, TRBD1 (6 bases). Here the sequenced sample was peripheral blood mononuclear cells (PBMCs), taken at new diagnosis, from a patient treated with antithyroid drugs. CDR3 DNA: TGCGCCAGCAGCTTCGGGACAAAGGGTCGGGAAAAACTGTTTTTT. Translated: CASSFGTKGREKLFF.